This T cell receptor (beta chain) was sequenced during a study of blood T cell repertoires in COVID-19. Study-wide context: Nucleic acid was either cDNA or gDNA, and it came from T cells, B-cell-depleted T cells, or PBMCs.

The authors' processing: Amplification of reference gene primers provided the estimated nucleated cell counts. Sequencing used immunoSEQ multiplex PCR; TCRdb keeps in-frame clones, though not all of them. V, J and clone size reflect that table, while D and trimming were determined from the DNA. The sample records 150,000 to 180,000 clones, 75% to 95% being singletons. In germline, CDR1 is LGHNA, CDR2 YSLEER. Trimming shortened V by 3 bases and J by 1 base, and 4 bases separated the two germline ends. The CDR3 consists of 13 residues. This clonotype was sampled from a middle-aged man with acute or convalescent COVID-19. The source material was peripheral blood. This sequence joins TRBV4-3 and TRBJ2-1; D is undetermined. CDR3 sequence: CASSHLSYNEQFF. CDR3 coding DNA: TGCGCCAGCAGCCATCTATCCTACAATGAGCAGTTCTTC.